This TCR beta chain was identified in a study of regulatory T cells in long-lasting Graves disease. Time point: persistent/refractory GD, antithyroid drugs over 5 years with positive TRAb. TCR sequences were obtained from RNA taken from PBMCs. Diagnosing Graves' disease relied on the American Thyroid Association guidelines. This clonotype appeared once. An end of the junction differs from the germline gene, which may be a read error. Researchers made TCR beta libraries by using iRepertoire HTBI primers and running Arm-PCR on CDR3 regions. TCRdb reprocessed the multiplex PCR reads with MiXCR, giving one entry per CDR3 protein. The data contain roughly 450,000 distinct CDR3 sequences, about a quarter of them seen just once; the ten biggest clones take up roughly a quarter. The sample was peripheral blood mononuclear cells (PBMCs), taken when the disease was refractory, from a patient treated with antithyroid drugs. The sequence derives from a female donor with Graves disease.

The CDR3 is CANSVAGAEGQPQHF. The CDR3 DNA is TGTGCCAACAGCGTGGCAGGGGCAGAGGGTCAGCCCCAGCATTTT. This rearrangement joins TRBV9 to TRBJ1-5, with D tentatively TRBD1 (6 bases). Germline V lookup: CDR1 SGDLS, CDR2 YYNGEE. The CDR3 sequence is 15 residues long.